This TCR beta chain was sequenced for a study of T cell changes during pregnancy in multiple sclerosis. V was pared by 0 bases and J by 6 bases, with 10 bases between. The CDR3 is 14 residues long. The V gene's germline CDR1 is SGHKS and CDR2 YYEKEE (reference sequence). The protocol was immunoSEQ multiplex PCR, while the TCRdb copy is restricted to in-frame clones and leaves out a portion. The sample consists of around 40,000 clones, roughly 91% of them appearing once. The receptor's source is a female donor with multiple sclerosis, enrolled in a pregnancy study. The V gene is TRBV5-5, the J gene TRBJ2-1, with TRBD1 as a possible D gene (5 bases). The sequenced sample was CD4+ T cells from peripheral blood mononuclear cells, obtained in the third trimester of pregnancy. CDR3 sequence (DNA): TGTGCCAGCAGCTTGGAGGGGCCCAGCAATGAGCAGTTCTTC. Protein sequence: CASSLEGPSNEQFF. Full variable domain (rest looked up from reference TRBV5-5 and TRBJ2-1): DAGVTQSPTHLIKTRGQQVTLRCSPISGHKSVSWYQQVLGQGPQFIFQYYEKEERGRGNFPDRFSARQFPNYSSELNVNALLLGDSALYLCASSLEGPSNEQFFGPGTRLTVL.